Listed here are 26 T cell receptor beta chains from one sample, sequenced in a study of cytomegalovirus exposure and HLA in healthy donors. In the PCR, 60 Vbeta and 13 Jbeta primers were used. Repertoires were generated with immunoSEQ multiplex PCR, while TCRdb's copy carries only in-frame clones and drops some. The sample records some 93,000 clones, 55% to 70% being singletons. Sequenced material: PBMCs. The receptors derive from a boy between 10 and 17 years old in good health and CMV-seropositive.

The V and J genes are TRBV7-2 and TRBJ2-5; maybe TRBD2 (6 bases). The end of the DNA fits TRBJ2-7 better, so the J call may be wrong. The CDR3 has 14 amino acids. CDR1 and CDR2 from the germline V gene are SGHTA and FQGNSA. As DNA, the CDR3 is TGTGCCAGCAGCTTAGGGGCGGGGATCTACGAGCAGTACTTC. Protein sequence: CASSLGAGIYEQYF.

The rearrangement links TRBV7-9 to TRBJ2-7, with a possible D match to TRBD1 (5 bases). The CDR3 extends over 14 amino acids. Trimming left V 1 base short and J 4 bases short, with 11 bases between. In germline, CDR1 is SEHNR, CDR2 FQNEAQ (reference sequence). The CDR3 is CASSLEGQGYEQYF. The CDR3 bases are TGTGCCAGCAGCTTAGAGGGTCAGGGTTACGAGCAGTACTTC.

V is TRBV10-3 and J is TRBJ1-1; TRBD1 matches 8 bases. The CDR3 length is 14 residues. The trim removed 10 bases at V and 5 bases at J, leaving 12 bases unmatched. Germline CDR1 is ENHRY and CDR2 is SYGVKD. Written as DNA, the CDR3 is TGTGCCACAAGAGTGACAGGGGATAGTACTGAAGCTTTCTTT. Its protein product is CATRVTGDSTEAFF.

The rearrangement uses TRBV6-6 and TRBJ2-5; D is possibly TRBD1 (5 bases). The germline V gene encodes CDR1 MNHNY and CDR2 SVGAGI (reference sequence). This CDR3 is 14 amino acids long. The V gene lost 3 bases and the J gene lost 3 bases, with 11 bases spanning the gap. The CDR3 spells CASSYGADKETQYF. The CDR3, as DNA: TGTGCCAGCAGTTATGGGGCGGATAAAGAGACCCAGTACTTC.

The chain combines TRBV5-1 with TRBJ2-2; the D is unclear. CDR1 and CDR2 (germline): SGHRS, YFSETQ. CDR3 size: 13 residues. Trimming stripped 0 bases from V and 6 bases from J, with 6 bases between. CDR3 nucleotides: TGCGCCAGCAGCTTGGAAGCATCCGGGGAGCTGTTTTTT. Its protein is CASSLEASGELFF.

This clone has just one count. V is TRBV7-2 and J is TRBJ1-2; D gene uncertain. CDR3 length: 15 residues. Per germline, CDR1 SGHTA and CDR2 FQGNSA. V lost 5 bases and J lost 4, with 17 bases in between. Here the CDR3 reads CASSQRRSNRYGYTF. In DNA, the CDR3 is TGTGCCAGCAGCCAGAGGAGGTCGAACCGCTATGGCTACACCTTC.

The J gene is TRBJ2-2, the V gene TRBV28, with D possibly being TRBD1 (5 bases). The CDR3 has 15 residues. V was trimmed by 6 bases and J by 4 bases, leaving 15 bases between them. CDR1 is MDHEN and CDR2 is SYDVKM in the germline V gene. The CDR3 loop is CASSRILDSTGELFF. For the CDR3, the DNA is TGTGCCAGCAGCCGCATCCTTGACAGCACCGGGGAGCTGTTTTTT.

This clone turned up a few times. The CDR3 is CASSQQGVGNTEAFF. CDR3 in DNA: TGTGCCAGCAGCCAACAGGGAGTCGGGAACACTGAAGCTTTCTTT. The chain carries TRBV7-9 and TRBJ1-1; weak D call: TRBD1 (6 bases). With 5 bases removed from V and 1 base from J, the gap between germline ends came to 14 bases. Germline lookup yields CDR1 SEHNR and CDR2 FQNEAQ (reference sequence). The CDR3 consists of 15 residues.

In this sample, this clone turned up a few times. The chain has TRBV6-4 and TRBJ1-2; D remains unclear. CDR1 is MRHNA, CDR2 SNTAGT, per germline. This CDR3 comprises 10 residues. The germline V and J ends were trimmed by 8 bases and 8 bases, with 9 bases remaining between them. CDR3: CASEFRGYTF. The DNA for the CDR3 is TGTGCCAGCGAGTTTAGAGGCTACACCTTC.

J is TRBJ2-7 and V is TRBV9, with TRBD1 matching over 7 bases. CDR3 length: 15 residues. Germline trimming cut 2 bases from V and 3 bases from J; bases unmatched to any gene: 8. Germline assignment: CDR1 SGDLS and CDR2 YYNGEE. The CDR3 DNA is TGTGCCAGCAGCGTGTCCCCCGGGACAGACTACGAGCAGTACTTC. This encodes CASSVSPGTDYEQYF.

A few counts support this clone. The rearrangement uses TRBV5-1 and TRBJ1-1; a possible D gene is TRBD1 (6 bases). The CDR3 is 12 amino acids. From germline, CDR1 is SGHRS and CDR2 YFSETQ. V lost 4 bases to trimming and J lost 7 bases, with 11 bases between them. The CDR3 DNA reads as TGCGCCAGCAGCCACGGACAGAGTGAAGCTTTCTTT. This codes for CASSHGQSEAFF.

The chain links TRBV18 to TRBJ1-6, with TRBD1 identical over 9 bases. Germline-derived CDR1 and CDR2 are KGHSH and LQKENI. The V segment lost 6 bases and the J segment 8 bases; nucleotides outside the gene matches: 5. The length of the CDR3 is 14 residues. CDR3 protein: CASSLGQGDSPLHF. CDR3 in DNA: TGTGCCAGCTCCCTGGGACAGGGAGATTCACCCCTCCACTTT.

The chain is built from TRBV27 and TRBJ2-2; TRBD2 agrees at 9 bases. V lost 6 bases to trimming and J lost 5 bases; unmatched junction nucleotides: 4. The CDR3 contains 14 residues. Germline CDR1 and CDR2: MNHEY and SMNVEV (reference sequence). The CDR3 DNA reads TGTGCCAGCAGAAAAGCGGGGGGAACCGGGGAGCTGTTTTTT. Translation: CASRKAGGTGELFF.

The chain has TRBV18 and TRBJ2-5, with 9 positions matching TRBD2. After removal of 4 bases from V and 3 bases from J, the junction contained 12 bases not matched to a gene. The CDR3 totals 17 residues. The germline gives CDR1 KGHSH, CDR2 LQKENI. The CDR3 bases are TGTGCCAGCTCACAGAAAAGACGGACTAGCGTTGAAGAGACCCAGTACTTC. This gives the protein CASSQKRRTSVEETQYF.

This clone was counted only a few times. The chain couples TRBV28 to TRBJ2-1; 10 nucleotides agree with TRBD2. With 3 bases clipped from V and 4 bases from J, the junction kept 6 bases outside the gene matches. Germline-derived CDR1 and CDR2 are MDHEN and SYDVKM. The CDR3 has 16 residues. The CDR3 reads CASSFPSGRVYNEQFF. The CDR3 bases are TGTGCCAGCAGTTTCCCTAGCGGGAGAGTATACAATGAGCAGTTCTTC.

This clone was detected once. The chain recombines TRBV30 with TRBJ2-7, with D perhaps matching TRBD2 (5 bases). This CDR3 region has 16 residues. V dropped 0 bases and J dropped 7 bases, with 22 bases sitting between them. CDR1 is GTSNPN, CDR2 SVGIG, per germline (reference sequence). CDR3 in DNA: TGTGCCTGGAGTGTACTAGGCCAAACGATTCGAGGGGAGCAGTACTTC. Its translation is CAWSVLGQTIRGEQYF.

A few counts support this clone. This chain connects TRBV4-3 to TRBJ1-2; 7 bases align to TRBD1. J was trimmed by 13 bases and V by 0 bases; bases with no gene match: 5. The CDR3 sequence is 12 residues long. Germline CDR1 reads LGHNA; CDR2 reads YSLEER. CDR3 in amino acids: CASSQEGRGCTF. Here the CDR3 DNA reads TGCGCCAGCAGCCAAGAGGGCAGGGGGTGCACCTTC.

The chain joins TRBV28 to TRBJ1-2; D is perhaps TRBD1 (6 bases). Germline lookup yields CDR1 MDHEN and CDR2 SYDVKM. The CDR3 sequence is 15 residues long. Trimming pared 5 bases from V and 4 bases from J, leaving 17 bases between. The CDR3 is CASSPPGDTIYGYTF. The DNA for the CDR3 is TGTGCCAGCAGTCCGCCTGGGGACACAATCTATGGCTACACCTTC.

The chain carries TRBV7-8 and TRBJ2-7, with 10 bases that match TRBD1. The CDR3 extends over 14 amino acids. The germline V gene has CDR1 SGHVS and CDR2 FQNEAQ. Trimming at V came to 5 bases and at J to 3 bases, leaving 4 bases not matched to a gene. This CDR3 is CASSPGTGVYEQYF. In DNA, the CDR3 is TGTGCCAGCAGCCCCGGGACAGGGGTCTACGAGCAGTACTTC. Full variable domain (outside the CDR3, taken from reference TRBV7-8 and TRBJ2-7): GAGVSQSPRYKVAKRGQDVALRCDPISGHVSLFWYQQALGQGPEFLTYFQNEAQLDKSGLPSDRFFAERPEGSVSTLKIQRTQQEDSAVYLCASSPGTGVYEQYFGPGTRLTVT.

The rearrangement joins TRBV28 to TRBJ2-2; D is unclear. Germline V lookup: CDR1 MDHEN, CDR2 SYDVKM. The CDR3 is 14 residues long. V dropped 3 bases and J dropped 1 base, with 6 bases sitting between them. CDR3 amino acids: CASSFTWNTGELFF. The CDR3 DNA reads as TGTGCCAGCAGTTTTACATGGAACACCGGGGAGCTGTTTTTT.

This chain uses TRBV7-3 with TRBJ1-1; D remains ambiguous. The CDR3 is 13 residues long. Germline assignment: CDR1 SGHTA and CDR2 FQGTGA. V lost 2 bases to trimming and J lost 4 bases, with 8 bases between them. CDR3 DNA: TGTGCCAGCAGCTTAGTAGCCGGCACTGAAGCTTTCTTT. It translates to CASSLVAGTEAFF.

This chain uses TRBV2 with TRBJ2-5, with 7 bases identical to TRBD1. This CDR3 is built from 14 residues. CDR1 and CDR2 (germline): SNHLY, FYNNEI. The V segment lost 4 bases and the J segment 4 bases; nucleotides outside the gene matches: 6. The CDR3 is CASSGTGSPETQYF. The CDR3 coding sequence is TGTGCCAGCAGTGGGACAGGAAGCCCAGAGACCCAGTACTTC.

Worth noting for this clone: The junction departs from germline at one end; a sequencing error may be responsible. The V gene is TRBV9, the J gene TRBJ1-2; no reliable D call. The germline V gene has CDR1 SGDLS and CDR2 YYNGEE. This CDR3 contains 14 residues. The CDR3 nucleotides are TGTGCCAGCAGCGTACGAGCGGGTAACTATGGCTACCCCTTC. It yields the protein CASSVRAGNYGYPF. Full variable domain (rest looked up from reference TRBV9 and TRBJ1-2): DSGVTQTPKHLITATGQRVTLRCSPRSGDLSVYWYQQSLDQGLQFLIQYYNGEERAKGNILERFSAQQFPDLHSELNLSSLELGDSALYFCASSVRAGNYGYPFGSGTRLTVV.

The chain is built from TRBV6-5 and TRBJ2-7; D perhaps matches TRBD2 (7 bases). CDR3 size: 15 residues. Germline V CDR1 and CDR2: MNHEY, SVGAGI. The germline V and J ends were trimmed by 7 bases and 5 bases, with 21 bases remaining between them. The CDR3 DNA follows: TGTGCCAGCAAACCACGAGGGGGAGGGCAGAACGAGCAGTACTTC. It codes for CASKPRGGGQNEQYF.

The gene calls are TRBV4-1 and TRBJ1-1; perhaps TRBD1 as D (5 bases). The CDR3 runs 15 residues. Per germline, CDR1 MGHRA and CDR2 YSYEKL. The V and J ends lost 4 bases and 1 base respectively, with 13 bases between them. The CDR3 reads CASSLSPGQNTEAFF. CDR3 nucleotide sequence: TGCGCCAGCAGCCTTTCCCCCGGACAGAACACTGAAGCTTTCTTT.

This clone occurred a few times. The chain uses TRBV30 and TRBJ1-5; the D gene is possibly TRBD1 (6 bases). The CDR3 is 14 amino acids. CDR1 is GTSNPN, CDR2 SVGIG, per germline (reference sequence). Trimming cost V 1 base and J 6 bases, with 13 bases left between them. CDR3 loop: CAWSGQAGGQPQHF. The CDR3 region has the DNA TGTGCCTGGAGTGGACAGGCGGGAGGTCAGCCCCAGCATTTT.